These 5 T cell receptor beta chains share one sample of origin, sequenced in a study of blood T cell repertoires in COVID-19. Profiling relied on immunoSEQ multiplex PCR, and the TCRdb table lists in-frame clones only, not all of them. The sample has about 240,000 clones, about 86% seen once. Source material: peripheral blood. The receptors originated from a woman of 80 years or more with acute or convalescent COVID-19.

The chain combines TRBV28 with TRBJ1-1, with a tentative D call TRBD1 (5 bases). The germline V gene has CDR1 MDHEN and CDR2 SYDVKM. The CDR3 length is 14 residues. Trimming pared 6 bases from V and 11 bases from J, leaving 22 bases between. CDR3 DNA sequence: TGTGCCAGCAGCACCCCTGAGAGGCGCCCAGGGGCTTTCTTT. It is translated as CASSTPERRPGAFF.

The gene calls are TRBV30 and TRBJ2-1; TRBD2 matches at 16 bases. The CDR3 runs 16 residues. Germline V gene data show CDR1 as GTSNPN and CDR2 as SVGIG (reference sequence). The CDR3 region is CAQGLAGGTGYNEQFF. The CDR3 DNA sequence: TGTGCTCAGGGACTAGCGGGGGGGACAGGCTACAATGAGCAGTTCTTC.

This rearrangement joins TRBV6-5 to TRBJ1-6; D remains ambiguous. The length of the CDR3 is 13 residues. V lost 5 bases and J 7 bases, leaving 9 bases between the germline ends. CDR1 is MNHEY, CDR2 SVGAGI, per germline. DNA of the CDR3: TGTGCCAGCAGTAGTGGGAGGAATTCACCCCTCCACTTT. Translation gives CASSSGRNSPLHF.

The chain is built from TRBV6-5 and TRBJ1-5; possibly TRBD1 for D (5 bases). V gave up 2 bases and J gave up 4 bases, with 9 bases separating them. Per germline, CDR1 MNHEY and CDR2 SVGAGI. The CDR3 runs to 14 residues. CDR3 nucleotides: TGTGCCAGCAGTTACAAGGCAGGGAATCAGCCCCAGCATTTT. Its protein is CASSYKAGNQPQHF.

This chain uses TRBV19 with TRBJ2-7; tentatively, D is TRBD1 (6 bases). The length of the CDR3 is 14 residues. Germline CDR1 reads LNHDA; CDR2 reads SQIVND (reference sequence). With 0 bases removed from V and 3 bases from J, the gap between germline ends came to 9 bases. In DNA, the CDR3 is TGTGCCAGTAGTATAGATAGGGGGAACTACGAGCAGTACTTC. It encodes CASSIDRGNYEQYF.